The rows below give T cell receptor beta chains drawn from one sample of a study of T cells after yellow fever vaccination. TCRdb independently ran MiXCR on the 5' RACE reads; one entry per CDR3 protein. The profile shows about 63,000 distinct CDR3 sequences, about 7% of them singletons. This specimen consisted of CD8+ T cells sorted from PBMCs, obtained 15 days after the yellow fever booster vaccination. Receptors were obtained from a man between 25 and 39 years old who received the YFV17D yellow fever vaccine. CDR3s include the opening cysteine and the closing phenylalanine or tryptophan. The D gene is left open where the match is weak. Rows may omit the clone size; those that give it use once, few, many or a size class.

j_call	d_call	clone_size	v_call	cdr3_aa	cdr3_nt
TRBJ2-1	.	few	TRBV7-3	CASSLTGLANNEQFF	TGTGCCAGCAGCTTAACGGGGCTAGCGAACAATGAGCAGTTCTTC
TRBJ2-1	.	many	TRBV6-2/TRBV6-3	CASSVADAPMGEQFF	TGTGCCAGCAGCGTCGCGGACGCCCCGATGGGTGAGCAGTTCTTC
TRBJ2-1	.	.	TRBV18	CASSPSSAGYNEQFF	TGTGCCAGCTCACCTTCGAGCGCCGGCTACAATGAGCAGTTCTTC
TRBJ2-3	.	many	TRBV7-9	CASSPPGAGTDTQYF	TGTGCCAGCAGCCCCCCGGGAGCAGGCACAGATACGCAGTATTTT
TRBJ2-3	.	many	TRBV9	CASAQNTDTQYF	TGTGCCAGCGCCCAAAACACAGATACGCAGTATTTT
TRBJ2-3	.	once	TRBV7-5	CIPVSAVRGRGTDTQYF	TGTATCCCTGTGTCTGCTGTCAGAGGCAGGGGCACAGATACGCAGTATTTT
TRBJ2-5	.	many	TRBV6-1	CASTGQPTETQYF	TGTGCCAGCACCGGACAACCTACAGAGACCCAGTACTTC
TRBJ2-1	TRBD2	few	TRBV20-1	CSAGTSGYNEQFF	TGCAGTGCTGGGACTAGCGGTTACAATGAGCAGTTCTTC
TRBJ2-7	.	many	TRBV20-1	CSASGPRSSAYEQYF	TGCAGTGCTAGTGGGCCCAGAAGTAGCGCCTACGAGCAGTACTTC
TRBJ2-6	.	few	TRBV15	CATSVDGSGANVLTF	TGTGCCACCAGTGTCGATGGGTCTGGGGCCAACGTCCTGACTTTC
TRBJ1-5	.	few	TRBV4-1	CASSQGYGGGNQPQHF	TGCGCCAGCAGCCAAGGTTACGGAGGAGGCAATCAGCCCCAGCATTTT
TRBJ2-1	.	many	TRBV25-1	CASSELPGRNEGEFF	TGTGCCAGCAGTGAATTACCGGGACGAAACGAGGGGGAGTTCTTC
TRBJ1-4	.	many	TRBV7-6	CASSSQPHEEKLFF	TGTGCCAGCAGCTCTCAACCCCACGAAGAAAAACTGTTTTTT
TRBJ2-7	TRBD2	many	TRBV19	CASSIKAGGSYEQYF	TGTGCCAGTAGTATAAAAGCGGGAGGCTCCTACGAGCAGTACTTC
TRBJ2-1	TRBD2	many	TRBV11-3	CASRGLAGASNEQFF	TGTGCCAGCAGGGGACTAGCGGGAGCTAGCAATGAGCAGTTCTTC
TRBJ2-7	.	few	TRBV29-1	CSVVGLYYEQYF	TGCAGCGTTGTTGGCCTGTATTACGAGCAGTACTTC
TRBJ2-1	.	many	TRBV4-3	CASSQDDGGMSYNEQFF	TGCGCCAGCAGCCAAGATGATGGCGGAATGTCCTACAATGAGCAGTTCTTC
TRBJ1-1	.	many	TRBV12-5	CASGWRPNTEAFF	TGTGCTAGTGGATGGCGGCCGAACACTGAAGCTTTCTTT
TRBJ2-7	.	.	TRBV2	CASWRDRYEQNF	TGTGCCAGCTGGAGGGATCGCTACGAGCAGAACTTC
TRBJ2-3	TRBD2	many	TRBV24-1	CATSDFTSGNTDTQYF	TGTGCCACCAGTGATTTTACTAGCGGGAACACAGATACGCAGTATTTT
TRBJ2-1	.	.	TRBV4-1	CASSQLAMSSYNEQFF	TGCGCCAGCAGCCAGCTAGCCATGAGCTCCTACAATGAGCAGTTCTTC
TRBJ1-5	.	many	TRBV4-3	CASSQDAGTVRDQPQHF	TGCGCCAGCAGCCAAGATGCGGGGACCGTGCGCGATCAGCCCCAGCATTTT
TRBJ2-5	TRBD2	.	TRBV2	CAISLHFELAGFQETQYF	TGTGCCATCAGTTTACATTTTGAGTTAGCGGGATTCCAAGAGACCCAGTACTTC
TRBJ2-2	.	many	TRBV29-1	CSVLHTGELFF	TGCAGCGTCCTCCACACCGGGGAGCTGTTTTTT
TRBJ2-3	.	few	TRBV6-5	CASSYGRLGTDTQYF	TGTGCCAGCAGTTACGGTAGGCTCGGCACAGATACGCAGTATTTT
TRBJ2-7	.	many	TRBV10-3	CAISEIGRDYEQYF	TGTGCCATCAGTGAGATAGGCAGGGACTACGAGCAGTACTTC
TRBJ2-7	.	.	TRBV5-4	CASSLRGSYEQYF	TGTGCCAGCAGCTTGAGGGGATCCTACGAGCAGTACTTC